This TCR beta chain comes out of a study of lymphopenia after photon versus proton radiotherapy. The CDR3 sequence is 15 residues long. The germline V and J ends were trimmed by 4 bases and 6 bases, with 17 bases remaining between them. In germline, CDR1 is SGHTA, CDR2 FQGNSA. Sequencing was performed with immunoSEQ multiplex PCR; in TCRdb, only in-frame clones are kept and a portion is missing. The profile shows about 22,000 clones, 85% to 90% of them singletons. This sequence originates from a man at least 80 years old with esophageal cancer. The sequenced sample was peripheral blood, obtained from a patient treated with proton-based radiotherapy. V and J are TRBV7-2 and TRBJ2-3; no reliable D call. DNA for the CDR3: TGTGCCAGCAGCTCCAATCCTTTCGCAGAGGATACGCAGTATTTT. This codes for CASSSNPFAEDTQYF.